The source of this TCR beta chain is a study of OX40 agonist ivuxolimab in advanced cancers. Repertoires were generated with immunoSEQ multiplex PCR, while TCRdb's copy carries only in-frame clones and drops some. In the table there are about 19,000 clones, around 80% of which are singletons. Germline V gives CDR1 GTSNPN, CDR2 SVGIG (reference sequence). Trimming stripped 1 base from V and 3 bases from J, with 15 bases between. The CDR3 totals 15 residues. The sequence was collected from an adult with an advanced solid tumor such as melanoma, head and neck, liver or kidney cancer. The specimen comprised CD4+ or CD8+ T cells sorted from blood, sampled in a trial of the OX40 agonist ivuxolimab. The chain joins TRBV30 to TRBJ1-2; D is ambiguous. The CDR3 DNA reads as TGTGCCTGGAGTGGGATAGAGGGAAGGGACTATGGCTACACCTTC. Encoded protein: CAWSGIEGRDYGYTF.